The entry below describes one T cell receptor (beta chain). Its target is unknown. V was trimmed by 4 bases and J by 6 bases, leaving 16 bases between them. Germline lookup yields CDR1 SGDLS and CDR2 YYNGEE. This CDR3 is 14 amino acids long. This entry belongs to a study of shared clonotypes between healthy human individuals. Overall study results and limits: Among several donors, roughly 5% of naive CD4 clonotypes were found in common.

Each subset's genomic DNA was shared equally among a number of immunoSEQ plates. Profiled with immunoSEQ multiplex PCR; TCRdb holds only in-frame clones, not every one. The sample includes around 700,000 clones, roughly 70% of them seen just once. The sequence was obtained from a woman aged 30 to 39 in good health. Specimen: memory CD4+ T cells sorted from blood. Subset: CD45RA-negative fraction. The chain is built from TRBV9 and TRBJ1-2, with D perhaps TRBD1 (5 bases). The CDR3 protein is CASSISWAGHGYTF. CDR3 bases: TGTGCCAGCAGCATTAGTTGGGCAGGGCATGGCTACACCTTC.